One and the same sample provided the 18 T cell receptor beta chains below, sequenced in a study of blood T cell repertoires in COVID-19. The method was immunoSEQ multiplex PCR; TCRdb's version includes in-frame clones alone and lacks a portion of them. The table records a few hundred thousand clones, about 90% of them present only once. Sample: peripheral blood. The receptors were gathered from an older woman with COVID-19, enrolled during active disease.

The chain joins TRBV19 to TRBJ1-2, with 7 bases that match TRBD1. CDR1 and CDR2 from the germline V gene are LNHDA and SQIVND (reference sequence). This CDR3 region has 13 residues. The junction had 4 bases not matched to a gene; V was cut back by 6 bases and J by 3 bases. The CDR3 loop reads CASSDRAHYGYTF. DNA for the CDR3: TGTGCCAGTAGCGACAGGGCACACTATGGCTACACCTTC.

The chain joins TRBV3-1 (or the pseudogene TRBV3-2) to TRBJ1-5; D is perhaps TRBD1 (5 bases). CDR1 and CDR2 from the germline V gene are LGHDT and YNNKEL (reference sequence). Trimming removed 6 bases at V and 7 bases at J, with 10 bases between. This CDR3 is built from 12 residues. As DNA, the CDR3 is TGTGCCAGCAGTCAAAGGGGCCAGCCCCAGCATTTT. Translation gives CASSQRGQPQHF.

The chain has TRBV9 and TRBJ2-3; D is perhaps TRBD2 (6 bases). V was pared by 5 bases and J by 0 bases, with 10 bases between. The CDR3 covers 14 residues. CDR1 and CDR2 (germline): SGDLS, YYNGEE. For the CDR3, the DNA is TGTGCCAGCAGTCCGGGACTCAGCACAGATACGCAGTATTTT. This encodes CASSPGLSTDTQYF.

In its sample, this clone was seen a few times. V and J are TRBV27 and TRBJ1-5; D call uncertain. The V end was cut by 8 bases, the J end by 0 bases, with 11 bases between. Germline CDR1 and CDR2: MNHEY and SMNVEV (reference sequence). The CDR3 is 14 amino acids. CDR3 DNA: TGTGCCAGCGGTAGTGGTTATAGCAATCAGCCCCAGCATTTT. It specifies CASGSGYSNQPQHF.

V gene TRBV5-4 combines with J gene TRBJ2-1; perhaps TRBD1 as D (5 bases). The CDR3 has 13 residues. V was cut by 0 bases and J by 7 bases, with 8 bases left in between. The V gene's germline CDR1 is SGHNT and CDR2 YYREEE (reference sequence). CDR3 protein: CASSLARENEQFF. The CDR3 DNA reads as TGTGCCAGCAGCTTGGCCAGGGAAAATGAGCAGTTCTTC. The variable domain in full, completed from reference TRBV5-4 and TRBJ2-1, reads ETGVTQSPTHLIKTRGQQVTLRCSSQSGHNTVSWYQQALGQGPQFIFQYYREEENGRGNFPPRFSGLQFPNYSSELNVNALELDDSALYLCASSLARENEQFFGPGTRLTVL.

Written as DNA, the CDR3 is TGTGCCAGCAGCTCGGCAGGGTCGGTCGTGGCTTTCTTT. Translating gives CASSSAGSVVAFF. The J gene is TRBJ1-1, the V gene TRBV7-9, with a tentative D call TRBD1 (5 bases). The CDR3 runs 13 residues. The germline CDR1 and CDR2 sequences are SEHNR and FQNEAQ (reference sequence). The V end lost 4 bases, the J end lost 11 bases, and 17 bases lay between the germline ends.

The chain carries TRBV10-3 and TRBJ2-7; D is possibly TRBD1 (6 bases). This CDR3 spans 14 amino acids. Looked up from germline, CDR1 is ENHRY and CDR2 is SYGVKD. V was cut by 2 bases and J by 0 bases, with 8 bases left in between. The CDR3 DNA reads as TGTGCCATCAGTGAGGACAGGAGCTCCTACGAGCAGTACTTC. It codes for CAISEDRSSYEQYF.

The V gene is TRBV7-2, the J gene TRBJ1-1; the match to TRBD1 covers 7 bases. Losses at the gene ends were 5 bases for V and 6 bases for J; bases not matched to a gene: 15. The CDR3 extends over 16 amino acids. CDR1 and CDR2 (germline): SGHTA, FQGNSA. CDR3 sequence (DNA): TGTGCCAGCAGCCCCCGGGGGCAGGGGGACTTATCTGAAGCTTTCTTT. Protein: CASSPRGQGDLSEAFF.

The CDR3 nucleotides are TGTGCCAGCAGTGCGATACGGGGATATGAGCAGTTCTTC. This translates into CASSAIRGYEQFF. The chain couples TRBV12-3 or TRBV12-4 to TRBJ2-1, with D tentatively TRBD2 (5 bases). The CDR3 totals 13 residues. V shed 5 bases and J shed 8 bases, with 13 bases lying between them.

The V gene is TRBV11-2, the J gene TRBJ1-6; no clear D gene. This CDR3 has 14 residues. Germline V lookup: CDR1 SGHAT, CDR2 FQNNGV. V was trimmed by 3 bases and J by 13 bases, leaving 16 bases between them. For the CDR3, the DNA is TGTGCCAGCAGCTTGGGCTCCACGGCGACCCCCCTCCACTTT. As protein: CASSLGSTATPLHF.

This clone was observed a single time. The chain couples TRBV3-1 (or the pseudogene TRBV3-2) to TRBJ1-4, with TRBD1 matching over 7 bases. Germline values: CDR1 LGHDT, CDR2 YNNKEL (reference sequence). The CDR3 length is 15 residues. J gave up 7 bases and V 2 bases, and 7 bases lay outside the gene matches. Here the CDR3 DNA reads TGTGCCAGCAGCCAAAACAGGGGTCAATTTGAAAAACTGTTTTTT. The encoded protein is CASSQNRGQFEKLFF.

The chain is built from TRBV12-3 or TRBV12-4 and TRBJ1-1; possibly TRBD1 for D (6 bases). The CDR3 length is 13 residues. The V end lost 6 bases, the J end lost 8 bases, and 16 bases lay between the germline ends. The CDR3 loop reads CASSQYPGVEAFF. The CDR3 bases are TGTGCCAGCAGCCAATACCCAGGGGTGGAAGCTTTCTTT.

The chain couples TRBV6-2 or TRBV6-3 to TRBJ2-4; TRBD1 matches at 8 bases. Germline V gives CDR1 MNHEY, CDR2 SVGEGT. The CDR3 sequence is 14 residues long. Trimming took 6 bases from V and 1 from J; bases not matched to a gene: 2. CDR3 sequence (DNA): TGTGCCAGCAGCTGGACAGGGGCCAAAAACATTCAGTACTTC. It encodes CASSWTGAKNIQYF.

For this clone: The sample carries other DNA sequences with the same CDR3. V gene TRBV7-3 combines with J gene TRBJ1-1; D unresolved. The CDR3 runs 14 residues. Germline V gives CDR1 SGHTA, CDR2 FQGTGA. Trimming removed 0 bases from V and 1 base from J, with 6 bases in between. The DNA for the CDR3 is TGTGCCAGCAGCTTAACAGGAGGGAACACTGAAGCTTTCTTT. Protein sequence: CASSLTGGNTEAFF.

V is TRBV3-1 (or the pseudogene TRBV3-2) and J is TRBJ2-3; the D gene is possibly TRBD1 (5 bases). Germline CDR1 LGHDT, CDR2 YNNKEL (reference sequence). V lost 3 bases and J lost 4, with 8 bases in between. The CDR3 runs to 13 residues. The DNA of the CDR3 is TGTGCCAGCAGCCAGCAGGGCCCAGATACGCAGTATTTT. Translated, it gives CASSQQGPDTQYF.

The rearrangement joins TRBV29-1 to TRBJ1-3; TRBD1 matches at 7 bases. The CDR3 covers 16 residues. Germline assignment: CDR1 SQVTM and CDR2 ANQGSEA. With 2 bases clipped from V and 0 bases from J, the junction kept 7 bases outside the gene matches. CDR3 sequence reads: CSVENPRDSSGNTIYF. The CDR3 DNA reads TGCAGCGTTGAAAACCCCAGGGACAGCTCTGGAAACACCATATATTTT.

The J gene is TRBJ2-3, the V gene TRBV6-4; 7 nucleotides align to TRBD2. The CDR3 contains 14 residues. The J segment lost 0 bases and the V segment lost 3 bases, leaving 0 bases of the junction unmatched. Germline CDR1 MRHNA, CDR2 SNTAGT. CDR3 residues: CASSELASTDTQYF. The CDR3 DNA follows: TGTGCCAGCAGTGAACTAGCGAGCACAGATACGCAGTATTTT.

V and J are TRBV6-6 and TRBJ2-1; TRBD1 matches at 7 bases. The CDR3 spans 15 residues. Germline V gene sequence: CDR1 MNHNY, CDR2 SVGAGI (reference sequence). The trim removed 6 bases at V and 1 base at J, leaving 6 bases unmatched. As DNA, the CDR3 is TGTGCCAGCAGCGAACTGACAGGGTCCTACAATGAGCAGTTCTTC. This encodes CASSELTGSYNEQFF.